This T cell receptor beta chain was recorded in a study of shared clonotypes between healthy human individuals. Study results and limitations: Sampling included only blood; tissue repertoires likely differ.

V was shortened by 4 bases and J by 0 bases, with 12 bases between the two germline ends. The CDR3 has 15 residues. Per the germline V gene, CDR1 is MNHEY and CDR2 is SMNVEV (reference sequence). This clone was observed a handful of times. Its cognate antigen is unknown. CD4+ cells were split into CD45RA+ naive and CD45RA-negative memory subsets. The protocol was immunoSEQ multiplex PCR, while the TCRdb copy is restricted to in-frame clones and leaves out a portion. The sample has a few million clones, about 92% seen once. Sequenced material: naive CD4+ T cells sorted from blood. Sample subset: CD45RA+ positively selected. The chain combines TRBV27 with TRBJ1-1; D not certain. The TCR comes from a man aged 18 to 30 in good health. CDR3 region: CASSSPRTVNTEAFF. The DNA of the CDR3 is TGTGCCAGCAGTTCCCCGCGGACGGTGAACACTGAAGCTTTCTTT.